This record looks at one T cell receptor (beta chain) sequence and its context. No antigen is known for it. The sample is drawn from a study of T cell responses to AZD1222 COVID-19 vaccine. The study, taken as a whole, reports: Females outnumbered males among donors, who were mostly white British; clonal diversity was possibly underestimated.

Some clones are missing from TCRdb's copy, which holds only in-frame ones; the method was immunoSEQ multiplex PCR. Of tens of thousands of clones in the sample, roughly 88% were seen once. Germline assignment: CDR1 MNHEY and CDR2 SMNVEV (reference sequence). This CDR3 is built from 17 residues. V gave up 4 bases and J gave up 0 bases; unmatched junction bases: 4. The sample consisted of peripheral blood, taken on day 0 of AZD1222 vaccination. The chain recombines TRBV27 with TRBJ2-1, with 12 bases that match TRBD2. This TCR was recovered from an adult in good health. In DNA form, the CDR3 reads TGTGCCAGCAGTTGGCTAGCGGGAGGGGGCTCCTACAATGAGCAGTTCTTC. It specifies CASSWLAGGGSYNEQFF.